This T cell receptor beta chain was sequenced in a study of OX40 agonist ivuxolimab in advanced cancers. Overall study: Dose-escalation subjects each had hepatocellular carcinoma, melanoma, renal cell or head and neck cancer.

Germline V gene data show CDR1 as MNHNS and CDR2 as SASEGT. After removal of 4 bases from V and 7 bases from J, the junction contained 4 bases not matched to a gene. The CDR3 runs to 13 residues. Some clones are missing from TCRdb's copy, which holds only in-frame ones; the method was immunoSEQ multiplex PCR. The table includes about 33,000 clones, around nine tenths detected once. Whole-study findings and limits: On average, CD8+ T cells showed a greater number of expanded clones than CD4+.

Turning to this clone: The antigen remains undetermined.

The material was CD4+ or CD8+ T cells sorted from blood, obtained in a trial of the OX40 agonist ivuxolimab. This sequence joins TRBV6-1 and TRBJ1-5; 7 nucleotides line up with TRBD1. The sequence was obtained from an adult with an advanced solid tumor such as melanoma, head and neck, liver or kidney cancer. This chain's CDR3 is CASSGQGGQPQHF. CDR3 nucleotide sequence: TGTGCCAGCAGTGGACAGGGAGGACAGCCCCAGCATTTT.